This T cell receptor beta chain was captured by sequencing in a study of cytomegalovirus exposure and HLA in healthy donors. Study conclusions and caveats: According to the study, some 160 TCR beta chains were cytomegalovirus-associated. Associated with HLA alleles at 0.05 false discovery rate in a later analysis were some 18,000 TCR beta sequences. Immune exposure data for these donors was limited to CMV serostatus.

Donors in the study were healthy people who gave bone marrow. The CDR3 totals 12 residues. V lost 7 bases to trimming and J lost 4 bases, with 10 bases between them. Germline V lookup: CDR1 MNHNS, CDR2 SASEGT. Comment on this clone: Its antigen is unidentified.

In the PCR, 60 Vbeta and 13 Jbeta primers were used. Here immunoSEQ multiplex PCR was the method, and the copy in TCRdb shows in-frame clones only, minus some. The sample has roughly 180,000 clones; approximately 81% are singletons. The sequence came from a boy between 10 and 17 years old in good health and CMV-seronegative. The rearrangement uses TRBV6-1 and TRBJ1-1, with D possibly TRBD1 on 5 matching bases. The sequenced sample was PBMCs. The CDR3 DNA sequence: TGTGCCAGCACCAGGGTATCCACTGAAGCTTTCTTT. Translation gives CASTRVSTEAFF.